The subject of this entry is one TCR beta chain. V gave up 1 base and J gave up 3 bases, with 7 bases separating them. Per the germline V gene, CDR1 is MNHNS and CDR2 is SASEGT. The length of the CDR3 is 13 residues. Libraries were prepared by immunoSEQ multiplex PCR; TCRdb keeps only in-frame clonotypes and omits some of them. The sample holds around 84,000 clones, 92% seen once. These data belong to a study of OX40 agonist ivuxolimab in advanced cancers. This receptor was identified in an adult with an advanced solid tumor such as melanoma, head and neck, liver or kidney cancer. V is TRBV6-1 and J is TRBJ2-7, with a weak D call TRBD1 (6 bases). The input for sequencing was CD4+ or CD8+ T cells sorted from blood, taken in a trial of the OX40 agonist ivuxolimab. CDR3 in amino acids: CASSEGTDYEQYF. The CDR3 coding sequence is TGTGCCAGCAGTGAAGGGACAGACTACGAGCAGTACTTC.